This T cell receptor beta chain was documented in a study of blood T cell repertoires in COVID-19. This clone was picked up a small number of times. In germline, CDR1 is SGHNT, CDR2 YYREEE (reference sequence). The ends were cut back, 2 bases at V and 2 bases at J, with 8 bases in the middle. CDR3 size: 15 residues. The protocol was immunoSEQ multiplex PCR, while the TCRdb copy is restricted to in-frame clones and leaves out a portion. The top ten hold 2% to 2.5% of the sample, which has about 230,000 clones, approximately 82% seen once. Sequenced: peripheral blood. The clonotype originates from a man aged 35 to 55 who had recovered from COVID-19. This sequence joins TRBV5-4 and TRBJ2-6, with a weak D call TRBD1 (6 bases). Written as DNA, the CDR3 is TGTGCCAGCAGCTTCGAGGGGGCTGGGGCCAACGTCCTGACTTTC. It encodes CASSFEGAGANVLTF.